This TCR beta chain emerged from a study of blood T cell repertoires in COVID-19. Repertoires were generated with immunoSEQ multiplex PCR, while TCRdb's copy carries only in-frame clones and drops some. The table lists 350,000 or so clones, roughly 86% of them singletons, with roughly 10% in the top ten. V lost 2 bases and J lost 5, with 15 bases in between. CDR3 length equals 15 residues. From germline, CDR1 is LNHDA and CDR2 SQIVND (reference sequence). The sequenced material came from peripheral blood. The rearrangement uses TRBV19 and TRBJ2-5; D is perhaps TRBD1 (5 bases). The receptor was isolated from a woman in her 30s with COVID-19, enrolled during active disease. CDR3 sequence: CASSIRAQGGETQYF. The CDR3 DNA reads as TGTGCCAGTAGTATAAGGGCCCAGGGCGGCGAGACCCAGTACTTC.